The T cell receptor (beta chain) under discussion was sequenced for a study of shared clonotypes between healthy human individuals. Tens of millions of PBMCs were counted before genomic DNA extraction. The CDR3 covers 15 residues. V lost 3 bases and J 1 base, leaving 10 bases between the germline ends. Germline lookup yields CDR1 SGHAT and CDR2 FQNNGV. Concerning this clone: The antigen remains undetermined.

Study-level results: Sequencing depth was expected to influence donor clonotype sharing.

Genomic DNA of each subset was evenly split across several immunoSEQ plates. Clones were read by immunoSEQ multiplex PCR, and TCRdb kept only the in-frame ones, dropping some. In the table there are 490,000 or so clones, approximately 80% of which are singletons. The sequence was obtained from a woman between 40 and 50 years old in good health. Some clones in this sample may be carry-over from other donors' samples. This chain links TRBV11-2 with TRBJ2-1; a weak D match, TRBD2 (5 bases). Sequencing was done on a sample of PBMCs. CDR3 amino acids: CASSFGLESYNEQFF. The CDR3 region has the DNA TGTGCCAGCAGCTTCGGACTTGAATCCTACAATGAGCAGTTCTTC.